This T cell receptor beta chain was profiled in a study of T cell responses to AZD1222 COVID-19 vaccine. TCRdb's copy holds only in-frame clones and misses some; the assay was immunoSEQ multiplex PCR. Seen here are tens of thousands of clones, around 90% observed once, and the top ten hold roughly 11%. The germline gives CDR1 MNHEY, CDR2 SVGEGT. The CDR3 length is 14 residues. Trimming cost V 3 bases and J 0 bases, with 9 bases left between them. The source material was peripheral blood, sampled 28 days after the second AZD1222 dose. This TCR was sampled from an adult who received the AZD1222 COVID-19 vaccine. The chain carries TRBV6-2 or TRBV6-3 and TRBJ2-7; D not resolved. The CDR3 nucleotides are TGTGCCAGCAGTTATTACCGGAGCTCCTACGAGCAGTACTTC. Encoded protein: CASSYYRSSYEQYF.